The present entry profiles one T cell receptor beta chain with its context. This entry is derived from a study of technical replicates of blood from a few donors. This CDR3 spans 13 amino acids. V lost 3 bases, J lost 4 bases, and 9 bases lay in between. Looked up from germline, CDR1 is LNHDA and CDR2 is SQIVND (reference sequence). TCRdb keeps only in-frame clones here, not all; method: immunoSEQ multiplex PCR. This sample has some 77,000 clones, with around 96% found just once. J is TRBJ1-1 and V is TRBV19, with a weak D call TRBD1 (5 bases). The specimen sequenced was T cells isolated from PBMCs. This sequence was found in a human donor in good health. The CDR3 is CASSMTVFTEAFF. The CDR3 DNA is TGTGCCAGTAGTATGACAGTCTTCACTGAAGCTTTCTTT.